The 18 T cell receptor beta chains in this list originate from one sample, sequenced in a study of identical twins. TCRdb independently ran MiXCR on the 5' RACE reads; one entry per CDR3 protein. The sample lists some 500,000 distinct CDR3 sequences, roughly 21% occurring once. These same data were also listed under a study on T cells expressing NK-cell markers.

Sequencing was done on a sample of CD4+ T cells sorted from blood. These receptors came from a woman in her late teens or twenties in good health.

At least ten counts were recorded for this clonotype. This rearrangement joins TRBV4-3 to TRBJ2-1, with D uncertain. CDR3 size: 16 residues. The V and J ends lost 1 base and 7 bases respectively, with 17 bases between them. Germline V CDR1 and CDR2: LGHNA, YSLEER. CDR3 amino acids: CASSQAAAPGANEQFF. In DNA, the CDR3 is TGCGCCAGCAGCCAAGCGGCGGCCCCGGGTGCAAATGAGCAGTTCTTC.

The chain combines TRBV12-3 or TRBV12-4 with TRBJ2-1, with D uncertain. The CDR3 runs 11 residues. Deletions cut 6 bases from V and 10 bases from J, with 10 bases between. The CDR3 sequence is CASRTGPEQFF. The CDR3 coding sequence is TGTGCCAGCAGGACCGGACCAGAGCAGTTCTTC.

The V gene is TRBV3-1, the J gene TRBJ2-1, with 12 bases aligning to TRBD2. The V gene end was trimmed by 1 base and the J gene end by 7 bases; junction bases not matched to a gene: 8. CDR3 size: 17 residues. Germline values: CDR1 LGHDT, CDR2 YNNKEL (reference sequence). CDR3 sequence (DNA): TGTGCCAGCAGCCAAGGGACTAGCGGGGTGGGGGCTAATGAGCAGTTCTTC. This sequence encodes CASSQGTSGVGANEQFF.

This clonotype occurred a few times. This rearrangement joins TRBV20-1 to TRBJ1-5, with 7 bases fitting TRBD1. This CDR3 has 16 residues. Germline trimming cut 3 bases from V and 0 bases from J; bases unmatched to any gene: 8. Germline loops: CDR1 DFQATT, CDR2 SNEGSKA (reference sequence). CDR3 nucleotides: TGCAGTGCTAGGGAGATTCAGGGGGGTAGCAATCAGCCCCAGCATTTT. It specifies CSAREIQGGSNQPQHF.

This clonotype has a count of ten or more. The chain uses TRBV20-1 and TRBJ2-1, with D maybe TRBD2 (5 bases). The V and J ends lost 0 bases and 7 bases respectively, with 16 bases between them. Germline CDR1 and CDR2: DFQATT and SNEGSKA (reference sequence). The CDR3 covers 15 residues. The CDR3 protein is CSARDPQVEANEQFF. The CDR3 coding sequence is TGCAGTGCTAGAGATCCGCAGGTGGAGGCTAATGAGCAGTTCTTC.

The sample holds a few counts of this clonotype. The V gene is TRBV20-1, the J gene TRBJ2-5; 8 bases are a match to TRBD1. CDR1 and CDR2 (germline): DFQATT, SNEGSKA (reference sequence). J gave up 3 bases and V 2 bases, and 2 bases lay outside the gene matches. This CDR3 region has 13 residues. The CDR3 DNA reads as TGCAGTGCTAGAAACAGGGGGGAAGAGACCCAGTACTTC. Protein product: CSARNRGEETQYF.

This sequence joins TRBV20-1 and TRBJ1-5; possible D gene TRBD1, 6 bases. The CDR3 has 16 amino acids. Trimming removed 0 bases at V and 0 bases at J, with 12 bases between. CDR1 DFQATT and CDR2 SNEGSKA come from the germline V gene (reference sequence). The CDR3 coding sequence is TGCAGTGCTAGAGATCGCAGGGGAATTAGCAATCAGCCCCAGCATTTT. The encoded protein is CSARDRRGISNQPQHF.

CDR3 in DNA: TGTGCCAGCAGTTTTACGGCTAACACCGGGGAGCTGTTTTTT. Translating gives CASSFTANTGELFF. J is TRBJ2-2 and V is TRBV7-8; no clear D. Germline V gene data show CDR1 as SGHVS and CDR2 as FQNEAQ. The CDR3 length is 14 residues. V lost 6 bases and J 2 bases, leaving 10 bases between the germline ends.

The chain joins TRBV20-1 to TRBJ2-3; 9 nucleotides line up with TRBD2. Germline trimming cut 1 base from V and 5 bases from J; bases unmatched to any gene: 10. This CDR3 contains 16 residues. Germline CDR1 and CDR2: DFQATT and SNEGSKA (reference sequence). In DNA, the CDR3 is TGCAGTGCTAGAGTTGGAGCGGGGGGCACTCTAGATACGCAGTATTTT. Protein sequence: CSARVGAGGTLDTQYF.

The chain has TRBV20-1 and TRBJ2-6; TRBD1 might be the D (6 bases). The CDR3 loop spans 14 amino acids. Trimming took off 2 bases at V and 4 bases at J, with 9 bases between the two ends. The germline CDR1 and CDR2 sequences are DFQATT and SNEGSKA (reference sequence). As DNA, the CDR3 is TGCAGTGCTAGAAGGGGGAGCGGGGCCAACGTCCTGACTTTC. It yields the protein CSARRGSGANVLTF.

This chain connects TRBV7-2 to TRBJ1-1; D perhaps matches TRBD1 (5 bases). The germline V gene encodes CDR1 SGHTA and CDR2 FQGNSA. V was pared by 3 bases and J by 0 bases, with 11 bases between. This CDR3 contains 15 residues. CDR3: CASSFWGSMNTEAFF. The CDR3 DNA reads as TGTGCCAGCAGCTTCTGGGGCAGCATGAACACTGAAGCTTTCTTT.

The chain employs TRBV5-4 and TRBJ2-2, with TRBD2 identical over 13 bases. The V gene end was trimmed by 4 bases and the J gene end by 7 bases; junction bases not matched to a gene: 7. The CDR3 loop spans 16 amino acids. Looked up from germline, CDR1 is SGHNT and CDR2 is YYREEE (reference sequence). The CDR3 DNA is TGTGCCAGCAGCGACGGACTAGCGGGAGATCTCGGGGAGCTGTTTTTT. It yields the protein CASSDGLAGDLGELFF.

The chain links TRBV9 to TRBJ2-2; D tentatively fits TRBD1 or TRBD2 (5 bases each). Germline V gene data show CDR1 as SGDLS and CDR2 as YYNGEE. This CDR3 is built from 16 residues. Trimming left V 0 bases short and J 0 bases short, with 9 bases between. The CDR3 is CASSVVRDPNTGELFF. CDR3 DNA: TGTGCCAGCAGCGTAGTGAGGGACCCGAACACCGGGGAGCTGTTTTTT. The whole variable domain, remainder taken from reference TRBV9 and TRBJ2-2, is DSGVTQTPKHLITATGQRVTLRCSPRSGDLSVYWYQQSLDQGLQFLIQYYNGEERAKGNILERFSAQQFPDLHSELNLSSLELGDSALYFCASSVVRDPNTGELFFGEGSRLTVL.

J is TRBJ1-2 and V is TRBV5-5; D is perhaps TRBD1 (5 bases). The ends were cut back, 4 bases at V and 5 bases at J, with 15 bases in the middle. Looked up from germline, CDR1 is SGHKS and CDR2 is YYEKEE (reference sequence). The CDR3 is made up of 14 amino acids. CDR3 in amino acids: CASSGTGTRYGYTF. CDR3 coding DNA: TGTGCCAGCAGCGGGACCGGGACGAGGTATGGCTACACCTTC.

This clonotype turned up a few times. The chain combines TRBV5-1 with TRBJ1-1; 8 bases match TRBD1. The CDR3 loop spans 15 amino acids. J gave up 1 base and V 0 bases, and 2 bases lay outside the gene matches. In germline, CDR1 is SGHRS, CDR2 YFSETQ. This CDR3 is CASSLAQGGNTEAFF. CDR3 DNA: TGCGCCAGCAGCTTGGCACAGGGGGGGAACACTGAAGCTTTCTTT.

The chain carries TRBV4-1 and TRBJ2-3; D gene unclear. The CDR3 spans 16 residues. V was shortened by 1 base and J by 0 bases, with 11 bases between the two germline ends. Germline assignment: CDR1 MGHRA and CDR2 YSYEKL. In nucleotides, the CDR3 is TGCGCCAGCAGCCAAGCCACTATCGGGAGCACAGATACGCAGTATTTT. Encoded protein: CASSQATIGSTDTQYF.

This clonotype was recorded a few times. The chain recombines TRBV29-1 with TRBJ1-1; no reliable D call. V was shortened by 5 bases and J by 3 bases, with 10 bases between the two germline ends. The germline V gene has CDR1 SQVTM and CDR2 ANQGSEA. This CDR3 is 12 amino acids long. The CDR3 spells CSVFSRDTEAFF. The CDR3 bases are TGCAGCGTTTTCTCCCGGGACACTGAAGCTTTCTTT.

The chain carries TRBV20-1 and TRBJ1-2; D is undetermined. This CDR3 has 11 residues. CDR1 and CDR2 from the germline V gene are DFQATT and SNEGSKA (reference sequence). V was pared by 2 bases and J by 8 bases, with 9 bases between. This chain's CDR3 is CSARRIDGYTF. The DNA for the CDR3 is TGCAGTGCTAGAAGGATCGACGGCTACACCTTC.